The text below deals with one TCR beta chain. Its matching antigen is unknown. The sample belongs to a study of identical twins. Notes on the study in general: Conclusions rested on cross-sectional statistics rather than following the same donors.

TCRdb reprocessed the 5' RACE reads with MiXCR, giving one entry per CDR3 protein. The sample has roughly 490,000 distinct CDR3 sequences; roughly an eighth are singletons. Deletions cut 2 bases from V and 5 bases from J, with 7 bases between. The CDR3 length is 12 residues. Germline V gene data show CDR1 as MNHEY and CDR2 as SVGEGT. This sample was also put to use in a study of yellow fever vaccine responses in identical twins.

Sequenced material: CD4+ T cells sorted from blood. The TCR originated in a woman aged 18-29 years in good health. V is TRBV6-2 or TRBV6-3 and J is TRBJ2-7; possible D gene TRBD1, 5 bases. CDR3 amino acids: CASSYVGDEQYF. CDR3 DNA sequence: TGTGCCAGCAGTTACGTAGGGGACGAGCAGTACTTC.